This T cell receptor beta chain was observed in a study of a mutant IDH1 vaccine in newly diagnosed glioma. Study-level information: Vaccines began 4-6 weeks after radiotherapy alone, or with temozolomide cycles.

Germline-derived CDR1 and CDR2 are PRHDT and FYEKMQ (reference sequence). The CDR3 covers 16 residues. V dropped 1 base and J dropped 5 bases, with 17 bases sitting between them. The repertoire was sequenced with immunoSEQ multiplex PCR; TCRdb's copy has only in-frame clones and lacks some. The sample has around 55,000 clones, about 80% seen once. Time point denoted: week 23, last vaccination. Each vaccine dose was 300 ug of mutant IDH1 20-mer peptide, with topical imiquimod. Note on this clone: Its antigen remains unknown.

The sequences come from PBMCs, collected from a glioma patient whose treatment included an IDH1 peptide vaccine. The rearrangement uses TRBV13 and TRBJ2-5, with D perhaps TRBD1 or TRBD2 (5 bases each). The TCR comes from a man in his forties or fifties with glioma. The CDR3 DNA reads as TGTGCCAGCAGCTTAGCCTTAAAGGGGAGCAGGGAGACCCAGTACTTC. Its protein product is CASSLALKGSRETQYF.